This T cell receptor beta chain originates from a study of vaccination and CD4 T cells after COVID-19. Whole-study context: Six males and four females, two of them Hispanic, were enrolled as convalescents. Blood was drawn a median roughly 68 days post second dose, range 14 to 241.

Specified treatment: approximately 9-day PBMC culture with coronavirus spike peptide pools or control peptides (ViraFEST assay). This clonotype occurred a few times. Its antigen is unidentified. This CDR3 contains 15 residues. Trimming removed 6 bases at V and 1 base at J, with 15 bases between. The germline gives CDR1 MNHEY, CDR2 SMNVEV (reference sequence). The Oncomine TCR Beta short-read assay generated sequence data from the DNA of cultured CD4+ T cells. TCRdb passed the PCR reads through MiXCR, listing each CDR3 protein once. The sample contains about 18,000 distinct CDR3 sequences, less than 70% of which appear only once.

The receptor was derived from a human donor who had recovered from COVID-19. The sequencing sample was made of CD4+ T cells from blood, cultured in vitro. The chain links TRBV27 to TRBJ1-2; D gene uncertain. CDR3 region: CASRARIGVNYGYTF. The CDR3 DNA follows: TGTGCCAGCAGAGCCAGGATCGGGGTTAACTATGGCTACACCTTC.